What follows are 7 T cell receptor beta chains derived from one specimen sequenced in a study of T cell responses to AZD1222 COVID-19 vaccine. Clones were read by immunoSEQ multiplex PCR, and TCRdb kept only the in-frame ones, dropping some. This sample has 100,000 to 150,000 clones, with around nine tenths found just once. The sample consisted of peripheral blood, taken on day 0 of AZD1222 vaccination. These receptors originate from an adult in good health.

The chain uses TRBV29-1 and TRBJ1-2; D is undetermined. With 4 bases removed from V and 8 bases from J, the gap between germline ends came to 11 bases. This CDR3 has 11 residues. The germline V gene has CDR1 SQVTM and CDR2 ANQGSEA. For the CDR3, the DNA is TGCAGCGTTGGGGCCGTGGGGGGCTACACCTTC. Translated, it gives CSVGAVGGYTF.

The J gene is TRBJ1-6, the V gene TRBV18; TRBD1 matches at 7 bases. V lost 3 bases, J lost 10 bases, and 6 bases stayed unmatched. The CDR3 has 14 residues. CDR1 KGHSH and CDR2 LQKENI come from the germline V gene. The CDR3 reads CASSPADRSSPLHF. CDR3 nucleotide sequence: TGTGCCAGCTCACCGGCGGACAGGAGCTCACCCCTCCACTTT. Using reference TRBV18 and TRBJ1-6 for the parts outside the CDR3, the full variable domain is NAGVMQNPRHLVRRRGQEARLRCSPMKGHSHVYWYRQLPEEGLKFMVYLQKENIIDESGMPKERFSAEFPKEGPSILRIQQVVRGDSAAYFCASSPADRSSPLHFGNGTRLTVT.

Here the CDR3 DNA reads TGCAGTGCTAGTCCAGAGAAGGGGTATGGCTACACCTTC. Protein sequence: CSASPEKGYGYTF. The chain combines TRBV20-1 with TRBJ1-2; the D gene is possibly TRBD1 (5 bases). This CDR3 is built from 13 residues. Trimming stripped 3 bases from V and 5 bases from J, with 13 bases between. Per germline, CDR1 DFQATT and CDR2 SNEGSKA (reference sequence).

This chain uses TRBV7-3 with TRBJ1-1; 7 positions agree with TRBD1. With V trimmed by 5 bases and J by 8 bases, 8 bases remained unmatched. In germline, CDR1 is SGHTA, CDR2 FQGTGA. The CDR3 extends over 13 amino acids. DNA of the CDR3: TGTGCCAGCAGCGAAAACAGGGGACGGGAAGCTTTCTTT. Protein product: CASSENRGREAFF.

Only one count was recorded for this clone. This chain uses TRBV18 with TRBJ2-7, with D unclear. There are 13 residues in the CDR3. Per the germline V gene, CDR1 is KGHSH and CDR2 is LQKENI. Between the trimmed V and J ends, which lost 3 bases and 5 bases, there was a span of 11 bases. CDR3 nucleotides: TGTGCCAGCTCACCCATCCCATCGGACGAGCAGTACTTC. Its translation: CASSPIPSDEQYF.

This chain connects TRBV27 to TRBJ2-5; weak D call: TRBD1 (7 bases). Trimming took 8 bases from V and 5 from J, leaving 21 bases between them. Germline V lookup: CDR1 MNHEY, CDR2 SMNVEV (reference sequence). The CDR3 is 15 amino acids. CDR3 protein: CASAPGGQEWETQYF. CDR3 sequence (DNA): TGTGCCAGCGCTCCAGGGGGGCAGGAGTGGGAGACCCAGTACTTC.

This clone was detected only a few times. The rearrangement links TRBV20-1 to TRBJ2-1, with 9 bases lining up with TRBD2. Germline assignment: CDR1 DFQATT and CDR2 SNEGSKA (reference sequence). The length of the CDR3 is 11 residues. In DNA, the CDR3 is TGCGGACTAGCGTCTTACAATGAGCAGTTCTTC. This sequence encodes CGLASYNEQFF.